These T cell receptor beta chains were read from a single sample in a study of blood T cell repertoires in COVID-19. Generated by immunoSEQ multiplex PCR, the TCRdb table keeps only in-frame clones and is missing some. The sample consists of roughly 200,000 clones, about nine tenths of them appearing once. Material: peripheral blood. Every receptor here comes from a man between 18 and 29 years old with active or convalescent COVID-19. Both conserved end residues are part of each CDR3.

V	CDR3
TRBV6-5	CASSYRGYQETQYF
TRBV2	CASSGQISGNTIYF
TRBV28	CASSLTGQPQHF
TRBV5-1	CASGRQEPPNEQFF
TRBV30	CAWSVRNRVGTEAFF
TRBV19	CASSITGGAKNIQYF
TRBV5-4	CASSLFGLNTGELFF
TRBV11-3	CASSPSRGQGGEQYF
TRBV27	CASSLRRESEAFF
TRBV4-2	CASSQVLSGATDTQYF
TRBV7-8	CASSLPKEARQANYYEQYF
TRBV30	CAWVRGQGDEQYF
TRBV24-1	CATSERTGLETQYF
TRBV7-8	CASSLYSGYNQPQHF
TRBV30	CAWRPDRNQNYGYTF
TRBV12-3/TRBV12-4	CASSFQDRSPLHF
TRBV7-9	CASTPPSGSSYEQYF
TRBV7-9	CASSLLGVLGGGELFF
TRBV28	CASSQTSGAQETQYF
TRBV30	CAWSLAGEGEQYF
TRBV30	CAWSVLKGVPRESGANVLTF
TRBV11-2	CASSLGLNQPQHF
TRBV19	CASSIDTQGYGYTF
TRBV18	CASSPASGGVYNEQFF
TRBV24-1	CATAHEGHTFPYEQYF
TRBV28	CASSSLGAGTNEKLFF
TRBV5-6	CASSLGLYGTQNSPLHF